The rows below give T cell receptor beta chains drawn from one sample of a study of identical twins. TCRdb re-called the 5' RACE reads with MiXCR, one entry per CDR3 protein. The sample has around 340,000 distinct CDR3 sequences; about 12% are singletons. The same specimen was also included in a second study, on yellow fever vaccine responses in identical twins.

Input material: CD8+ T cells sorted from blood. These receptors were obtained from a young woman in good health. CDR3s include the opening cysteine and the closing phenylalanine or tryptophan. The D gene is left open where the match is weak. The listing skips clone size in some rows; elsewhere it reads once, few, many or a size class.

j_call: TRBJ1-1; clone_size: .; d_call: .; v_call: TRBV20-1; cdr3_aa: CSANQGGTEAFF; cdr3_nt: TGCAGTGCTAATCAAGGGGGGACTGAAGCTTTCTTT
j_call: TRBJ2-2; clone_size: few; d_call: TRBD2; v_call: TRBV15; cdr3_aa: CATRVAGGHTGELFF; cdr3_nt: TGTGCCACCAGGGTCGCGGGGGGGCACACCGGGGAGCTGTTTTTT
j_call: TRBJ2-3; clone_size: .; d_call: TRBD2; v_call: TRBV6-2/TRBV6-3; cdr3_aa: CASSFIAGITSTDTQYF; cdr3_nt: TGTGCCAGCAGTTTTATAGCGGGAATTACTAGCACAGATACGCAGTATTTT
j_call: TRBJ1-4; clone_size: few; d_call: .; v_call: TRBV5-1; cdr3_aa: CASSFGGLGEKLFF; cdr3_nt: TGCGCCAGCAGCTTTGGGGGTTTAGGTGAAAAACTGTTTTTT
j_call: TRBJ2-7; clone_size: .; d_call: .; v_call: TRBV9; cdr3_aa: CASSVRLGVYEQYF; cdr3_nt: TGTGCCAGCAGCGTCCGGCTAGGTGTCTACGAGCAGTACTTC
j_call: TRBJ2-7; clone_size: .; d_call: .; v_call: TRBV11-2; cdr3_aa: CASSGPGGMNSYEQYF; cdr3_nt: TGTGCCAGCAGCGGTCCCGGTGGGATGAACTCCTACGAGCAGTACTTC
j_call: TRBJ1-1; clone_size: .; d_call: TRBD1; v_call: TRBV5-5; cdr3_aa: CASSSWGRAGGTEAFF; cdr3_nt: TGTGCCAGCAGCTCCTGGGGGAGGGCAGGGGGCACTGAAGCTTTCTTT
j_call: TRBJ2-2; clone_size: few; d_call: .; v_call: TRBV4-2; cdr3_aa: CASSQRLDGTGELFF; cdr3_nt: TGTGCCAGCAGCCAGAGGCTAGATGGCACCGGGGAGCTGTTTTTT
j_call: TRBJ2-3; clone_size: .; d_call: .; v_call: TRBV20-1; cdr3_aa: CSARPSLAQTRPDTQYF; cdr3_nt: TGCAGTGCTAGACCCTCTCTAGCCCAGACAAGACCAGATACGCAGTATTTT
j_call: TRBJ2-1; clone_size: .; d_call: .; v_call: TRBV27; cdr3_aa: CASSPIAESSYNEQFF; cdr3_nt: TGTGCCAGCAGTCCCATAGCGGAGAGCTCCTACAATGAGCAGTTCTTC
j_call: TRBJ2-3; clone_size: few; d_call: .; v_call: TRBV6-4; cdr3_aa: CASSVGPEDTQYF; cdr3_nt: TGTGCCAGCAGTGTCGGGCCGGAGGATACGCAGTATTTT
j_call: TRBJ2-7; clone_size: few; d_call: .; v_call: TRBV29-1; cdr3_aa: CSVVLGGTPSYEQYF; cdr3_nt: TGCAGCGTTGTGCTTGGGGGGACACCCTCCTACGAGCAGTACTTC
j_call: TRBJ1-6; clone_size: .; d_call: TRBD1; v_call: TRBV7-9; cdr3_aa: CASSLRGQGNSPLHF; cdr3_nt: TGTGCCAGCAGCTTAAGGGGGCAGGGAAATTCACCCCTCCACTTT
j_call: TRBJ2-1; clone_size: .; d_call: TRBD2; v_call: TRBV7-6; cdr3_aa: CASSLTSARYNEQFF; cdr3_nt: TGTGCCAGCAGCTTGACTAGCGCTCGATACAATGAGCAGTTCTTC
j_call: TRBJ2-3; clone_size: few; d_call: .; v_call: TRBV7-9; cdr3_aa: CASQGGSTDTQYF; cdr3_nt: TGTGCCAGCCAGGGGGGCTCGACAGATACGCAGTATTTT
j_call: TRBJ2-1; clone_size: .; d_call: .; v_call: TRBV20-1; cdr3_aa: CRAGLTSTEQFF; cdr3_nt: TGCAGGGCGGGGTTAACTAGCACTGAGCAGTTCTTC
j_call: TRBJ2-5; clone_size: many; d_call: .; v_call: TRBV7-8; cdr3_aa: CASSLQSYQETQYF; cdr3_nt: TGTGCCAGCAGCTTACAGAGCTACCAAGAGACCCAGTACTTC
j_call: TRBJ1-3; clone_size: few; d_call: .; v_call: TRBV9; cdr3_aa: CASSVAGGFGNTIYF; cdr3_nt: TGTGCCAGCAGCGTAGCGGGGGGCTTTGGAAACACCATATATTTT
j_call: TRBJ2-1; clone_size: many; d_call: TRBD2; v_call: TRBV27; cdr3_aa: CASSLGLVGNEQFF; cdr3_nt: TGTGCCAGCAGTCTGGGACTAGTGGGCAATGAGCAGTTCTTC
j_call: TRBJ2-5; clone_size: few; d_call: .; v_call: TRBV6-1; cdr3_aa: CASSEAAGAFQETQYF; cdr3_nt: TGTGCCAGCAGTGAAGCGGCGGGGGCTTTCCAAGAGACCCAGTACTTC
j_call: TRBJ1-1; clone_size: few; d_call: .; v_call: TRBV29-1; cdr3_aa: CSVEKKDVGLAFF; cdr3_nt: TGCAGCGTTGAGAAGAAAGATGTGGGTCTGGCTTTCTTT
j_call: TRBJ2-1; clone_size: few; d_call: TRBD2; v_call: TRBV4-2; cdr3_aa: CASSHQRETYNEQFF; cdr3_nt: TGTGCCAGCAGCCATCAGCGGGAGACCTACAATGAGCAGTTCTTC
j_call: TRBJ1-2; clone_size: .; d_call: .; v_call: TRBV3-1; cdr3_aa: CASSQGRDRPRYGYTF; cdr3_nt: TGTGCCAGCAGCCAAGGGCGGGACCGCCCTAGATATGGCTACACCTTC
j_call: TRBJ2-3; clone_size: few; d_call: TRBD1; v_call: TRBV15; cdr3_aa: CATSREPGQGTDTQYF; cdr3_nt: TGTGCCACCAGCAGGGAACCGGGACAGGGAACAGATACGCAGTATTTT
j_call: TRBJ1-3; clone_size: few; d_call: .; v_call: TRBV28; cdr3_aa: CASTYRTSGNTIYF; cdr3_nt: TGTGCCAGCACCTACAGGACGTCTGGAAACACCATATATTTT
j_call: TRBJ1-5; clone_size: few; d_call: .; v_call: TRBV20-1; cdr3_aa: CSATYRISGNQPQHF; cdr3_nt: TGCAGTGCTACCTACAGGATTTCGGGCAATCAGCCCCAGCATTTT
j_call: TRBJ2-7; clone_size: few; d_call: .; v_call: TRBV29-1; cdr3_aa: CSVEGSGYEQYF; cdr3_nt: TGCAGCGTTGAGGGGTCCGGCTACGAGCAGTACTTC
j_call: TRBJ1-6; clone_size: .; d_call: TRBD1; v_call: TRBV15; cdr3_aa: CATSSRQGDSPLHF; cdr3_nt: TGTGCCACCAGCTCCCGACAGGGGGATTCACCCCTCCACTTT
j_call: TRBJ2-3; clone_size: few; d_call: .; v_call: TRBV25-1; cdr3_aa: CASSEFEGLADTQYF; cdr3_nt: TGTGCCAGCAGTGAATTTGAAGGGCTCGCAGATACGCAGTATTTT
j_call: TRBJ1-2; clone_size: .; d_call: .; v_call: TRBV7-2; cdr3_aa: CASSLRDTVLDGYTF; cdr3_nt: TGTGCCAGCAGCCTAAGGGATACAGTGCTAGATGGCTACACCTTC